This TCR beta chain was captured by sequencing in a study of PD-1 blockade in mismatch repair-deficient tumors (dated by TCRdb to the late 2010s). Some background on the complete study: The trial enrolled 65 to 100 consecutive patients with some twelve mismatch repair-deficient cancer types between 2013 and September 2016, all previously treated and progressing. Deep sequencing of TCR CDR3 regions was used to track tumor-associated T cell clones in peripheral blood of patients responding to PD-1 blockade. What the research found in general, with its limitations: Tumor-resident clones, often undetectable in blood before treatment, expanded rapidly after pembrolizumab and then contracted, generally before radiologic responses.

Via the germline V gene, CDR1 is SGHRS and CDR2 YFSETQ. The CDR3 spans 15 residues, from the cysteine through the phenylalanine. The read is trimmed to its CDR3 DNA, 45 bases read in frame from base 1. V trim: 5 bases; J trim: 1 base; unmatched bases: 5. To note about this clone: Its recognized antigen is unknown. Nothing much larger sits one base from this clone, and base qualities are not available.

Receptors were amplified or captured by the immunoSEQ multiplex PCR assay. The table comes from immuneACCESS by way of TCRdb, which keeps in-frame sequences with V and J called. Part of the clones is missing from these tables; in studies checked, under half for an unresolved V gene and the rest for unknown reasons. The sample table shows just over 25,000 clones, and approximately 88% are seen once. The top ten hold 2.9% of the sample. The time point label for this specimen denotes: peripheral blood before pembrolizumab. For each enrolled patient, mismatch repair deficiency was established using either polymerase chain reaction or immunohistochemistry. TCR sequencing was carried out for three patients who responded to pembrolizumab therapy. Pembrolizumab PD-1 blockade was prospectively tested in advanced mismatch repair-deficient cancers, regardless of tissue of origin, in the phase II trial. Peripheral blood T cell samples were collected serially, before PD-1 blockade began and at several time points afterward. Blood sampling times were reported as weeks after the first pembrolizumab dose.

The source material was PBMCs, sampled before pembrolizumab treatment. The chain uses TRBV5-1 and TRBJ2-2; TRBD2 aligns with 7 central bases. The receptor was derived from an adult with mismatch repair-deficient cancer. DNA sequence: TGCGCCAGCAGAGGTTCGGGGGGGAACACCGGGGAGCTGTTTTTT. Translated, it gives CASRGSGGNTGELFF.